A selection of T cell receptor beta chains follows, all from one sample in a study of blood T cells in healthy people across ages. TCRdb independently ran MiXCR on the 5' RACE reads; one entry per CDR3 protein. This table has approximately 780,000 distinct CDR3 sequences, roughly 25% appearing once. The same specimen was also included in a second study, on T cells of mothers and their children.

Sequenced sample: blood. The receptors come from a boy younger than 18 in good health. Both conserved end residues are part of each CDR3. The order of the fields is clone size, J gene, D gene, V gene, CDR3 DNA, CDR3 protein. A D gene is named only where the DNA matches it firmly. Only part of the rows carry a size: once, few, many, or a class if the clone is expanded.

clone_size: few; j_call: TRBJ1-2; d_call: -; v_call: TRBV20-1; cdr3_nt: TGCAGTGCTAGTAGGCCAACGACTACCTCTGGGCATGGCTACACCTTC; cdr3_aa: CSASRPTTTSGHGYTF
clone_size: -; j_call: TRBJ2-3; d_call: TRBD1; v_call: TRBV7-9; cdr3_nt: TGTGCCAGCAGCCCCGAGTTCAGCCAGGGGGCCGCAGATACGCAGTATTTT; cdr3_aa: CASSPEFSQGAADTQYF
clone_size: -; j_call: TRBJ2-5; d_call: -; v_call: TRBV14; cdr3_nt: TGTGCCAGCAGCCCTCTGTACCATGAGACCCAGTACTTC; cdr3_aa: CASSPLYHETQYF
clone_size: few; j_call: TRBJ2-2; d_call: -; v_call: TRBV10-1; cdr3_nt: TGCGCCAGCAGTCTCAACCCGGGACGGACGAACACCGGGGAGCTGTTTTTT; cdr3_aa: CASSLNPGRTNTGELFF
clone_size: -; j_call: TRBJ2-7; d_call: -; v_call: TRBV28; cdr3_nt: TGTGCCAGCGCTTCCCGCTACGAGCAGTACTTC; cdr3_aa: CASASRYEQYF
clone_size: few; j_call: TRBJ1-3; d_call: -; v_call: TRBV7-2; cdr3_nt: TGTGCCAGCAGCTTCCTCGGCATTTCTGGAAACACCATATATTTT; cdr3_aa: CASSFLGISGNTIYF
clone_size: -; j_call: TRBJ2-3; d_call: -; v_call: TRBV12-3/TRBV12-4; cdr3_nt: TGTACCAGCAGGGCTAGTACAGGAACAGATACGCAGTATTTT; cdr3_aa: CTSRASTGTDTQYF
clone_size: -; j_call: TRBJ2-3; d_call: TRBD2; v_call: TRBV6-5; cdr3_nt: TGTGCCAGCAGTTACGGTCTAGCGGGATGGGATACGCAGTATTTT; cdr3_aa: CASSYGLAGWDTQYF
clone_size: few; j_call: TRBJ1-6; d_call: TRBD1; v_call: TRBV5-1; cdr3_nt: TGCGCCAGCAGCGAGGGGGCTGCAAATTCACCCCTCCACTTT; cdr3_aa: CASSEGAANSPLHF
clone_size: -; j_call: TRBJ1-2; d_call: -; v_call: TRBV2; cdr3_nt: TGTGCCGGTCAACTTCAGGGGTCTGGCTACACCTTC; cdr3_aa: CAGQLQGSGYTF